These T cell receptor beta chains were read from a single sample in a study of OX40 agonist ivuxolimab in advanced cancers. Only in-frame clones appear in the TCRdb table, and some are missing; sequencing was by immunoSEQ multiplex PCR. This table holds about 68,000 clones, nearly 85% found once. Specimen: CD4+ or CD8+ T cells sorted from blood, collected in a trial of the OX40 agonist ivuxolimab. These receptor sequences come from an adult with an advanced solid tumor such as melanoma, head and neck, liver or kidney cancer. Both conserved end residues are part of each CDR3. D genes are given only for firm matches. Only part of the rows carry a size: once, few, many, or a class if the clone is expanded.

length | J | size | D | V | DNA | CDR3
13 | TRBJ1-2 | . | . | TRBV5-1 | TGCGCCAGCAGACGGACAGCCCGGGACGGCTACACCTTC | CASRRTARDGYTF
13 | TRBJ2-3 | . | . | TRBV4-1 | TGCGCCAGCAGCTCCAAAGCGGGAGATACGCAGTATTTT | CASSSKAGDTQYF
13 | TRBJ1-3 | . | . | TRBV19 | TGTGCCAGTAATGGCTTCTCTGGAAACACCATATATTTT | CASNGFSGNTIYF
14 | TRBJ2-2 | . | . | TRBV5-8 | TGTGCCAGCAGCATTGGACCGGGCACCGGGGAGCTGTTTTTT | CASSIGPGTGELFF
15 | TRBJ1-4 | few | . | TRBV5-4 | TGTGCCAGCAGCTTGGCCGGGGTTGGCAATGAAAAACTGTTTTTT | CASSLAGVGNEKLFF
15 | TRBJ2-1 | once | TRBD1 | TRBV5-1 | TGCGCCAGCAGCTTGACAGGGGCCGGGCGCAATGAGCAGTTCTTC | CASSLTGAGRNEQFF
16 | TRBJ1-2 | . | TRBD1 | TRBV11-2 | TGTGCCAGCAGCTCCCCCGGGACAGGGTTGCGCTATGGCTACACCTTC | CASSSPGTGLRYGYTF
13 | TRBJ2-3 | . | . | TRBV27 | TGTGCCAGCAGTTTCGTGGGCACAGATACGCAGTATTTT | CASSFVGTDTQYF
16 | TRBJ2-1 | once | . | TRBV7-2 | TGTGCCAGCAGCTTAGGCGCGTCCCCTTCCTACAATGAGCAGTTCTTC | CASSLGASPSYNEQFF
16 | TRBJ2-5 | . | TRBD2 | TRBV6-5 | TGTGCCAGCAGTTACAAACTAGCGGGAGGTAGAGAGACCCAGTACTTC | CASSYKLAGGRETQYF
13 | TRBJ1-4 | . | . | TRBV7-9 | TGTGCCAGCAGCGAAGATACTAATGAAAAACTGTTTTTT | CASSEDTNEKLFF
13 | TRBJ1-1 | few | . | TRBV30 | TGTGCCTGGAGTAGGGCCTCGAACACTGAAGCTTTCTTT | CAWSRASNTEAFF
14 | TRBJ1-2 | . | . | TRBV5-1 | TGCGCCAGCAGCTTGGCCACGGGGTCCTATGGCTACACCTTC | CASSLATGSYGYTF
15 | TRBJ2-5 | . | . | TRBV6-6 | TGTGCCAGCAGTTATCTCGGGGGCGGGGAAGAGACCCAGTACTTC | CASSYLGGGEETQYF
14 | TRBJ1-1 | medium-sized | TRBD1 | TRBV18 | TGTGCCAGCTCAGAGGGACAGGGAGGGACTGAAGCTTTCTTT | CASSEGQGGTEAFF
17 | TRBJ2-3 | . | TRBD2 | TRBV19 | TGTGCCAGTAGCCAAGGGACTAGCGGGGGGATCACAGATACGCAGTATTTT | CASSQGTSGGITDTQYF
13 | TRBJ2-5 | . | . | TRBV6-4 | TGTGCCAGCAGTGACTCGGGAGGGGGAACCCAGTACTTC | CASSDSGGGTQYF
14 | TRBJ2-7 | . | . | TRBV30 | TGTGCCTGGAGCTCCCGGACCCTACCGACCGAGCAGTACTTC | CAWSSRTLPTEQYF
16 | TRBJ1-5 | . | . | TRBV4-1 | TGCGCCAGCAGCCAAGAAGGTAGTTTTAGCAATCAGCCCCAGCATTTT | CASSQEGSFSNQPQHF